Listed below are T cell receptor beta chains from one sample, sequenced in a study of beta chain features in type 1 diabetes. The method was immunoSEQ multiplex PCR; TCRdb's version includes in-frame clones alone and lacks a portion of them. Of approximately 160,000 clones in the sample, roughly 8.1% were seen once. Sequenced sample: central memory CD4+ T cells from blood. The receptors stem from a man aged 18 to 29 in good health. Both conserved end residues are part of each CDR3. D genes are given only for firm matches. Where a row states a size, it is once, few, many or the class of an expanded clone; other rows omit it.

j_call: TRBJ2-1; d_call: -; clone_size: -; v_call: TRBV28; cdr3_nt: TGTGCCAGCGCTCCCGGAGGAAGCTCCTACAATGAGCAGTTCTTC; cdr3_aa: CASAPGGSSYNEQFF
j_call: TRBJ1-2; d_call: TRBD1; clone_size: many; v_call: TRBV7-3; cdr3_nt: TGTGCCAGCAGTCCCGACAGGGACCATGGCTACACCTTC; cdr3_aa: CASSPDRDHGYTF
j_call: TRBJ1-1; d_call: TRBD1; clone_size: few; v_call: TRBV7-2; cdr3_nt: TGTGCCAGCAGCCCAGAGGGACAGAGAGAAGCTTTCTTT; cdr3_aa: CASSPEGQREAFF
j_call: TRBJ1-5; d_call: -; clone_size: -; v_call: TRBV6-1; cdr3_nt: TGTGCCAGCAGCCCGGGCAGGGTGGGCAATCAGCCCCAGCATTTT; cdr3_aa: CASSPGRVGNQPQHF
j_call: TRBJ1-3; d_call: -; clone_size: -; v_call: TRBV5-6; cdr3_nt: TGTGCCAGCGGCGGAAACACCATATATTTT; cdr3_aa: CASGGNTIYF
j_call: TRBJ1-1; d_call: -; clone_size: -; v_call: TRBV5-6; cdr3_nt: TGTGCCAGCAGCTTGGTTCTCACTGAAGCTTTCTTT; cdr3_aa: CASSLVLTEAFF
j_call: TRBJ2-3; d_call: TRBD2; clone_size: few; v_call: TRBV5-1; cdr3_nt: TGCGCCAGCAGCTACGGACTAGCGGGCCGCACAGATACGCAGTATTTT; cdr3_aa: CASSYGLAGRTDTQYF
j_call: TRBJ1-2; d_call: TRBD1; clone_size: few; v_call: TRBV6-4; cdr3_nt: TGTGCCAGCAGTGACTCGTGGACAGGGGCCGGCTACACCTTC; cdr3_aa: CASSDSWTGAGYTF
j_call: TRBJ2-1; d_call: TRBD1; clone_size: -; v_call: TRBV14; cdr3_nt: TGTGCCAGCAGCCAACAGGGGGCCTTGTACAATGAGCAGTTCTTC; cdr3_aa: CASSQQGALYNEQFF
j_call: TRBJ2-5; d_call: -; clone_size: few; v_call: TRBV6-5; cdr3_nt: TGTGCCAGCAGTTACCGGAGGGGGGGAGAGACCCAGTACTTC; cdr3_aa: CASSYRRGGETQYF
j_call: TRBJ2-3; d_call: -; clone_size: few; v_call: TRBV11-2; cdr3_nt: TGTGCCAGCAGCTTAGTCCGGTTCGGTACAGATACGCAGTATTTT; cdr3_aa: CASSLVRFGTDTQYF
j_call: TRBJ2-1; d_call: -; clone_size: -; v_call: TRBV5-6; cdr3_nt: TGTGCCAGCAGCTTTGAGGCAGTTAGCTCCTACAATGAGCAGTTCTTC; cdr3_aa: CASSFEAVSSYNEQFF
j_call: TRBJ2-2; d_call: -; clone_size: many; v_call: TRBV11-1; cdr3_nt: TGTGCCAGCAGCTTCTTCAGGGGAACCGGGGAGCTGTTTTTT; cdr3_aa: CASSFFRGTGELFF
j_call: TRBJ2-1; d_call: -; clone_size: few; v_call: TRBV7-2; cdr3_nt: TGTGCCAGCAGCCCCCGGACGGGAATATCCTACAATGAGCAGTTCTTC; cdr3_aa: CASSPRTGISYNEQFF
j_call: TRBJ1-1; d_call: TRBD1; clone_size: -; v_call: TRBV9; cdr3_nt: TGTGCCAGCAGCGGACAGGGGTTGAACACTGAAGCTTTCTTT; cdr3_aa: CASSGQGLNTEAFF
j_call: TRBJ1-2; d_call: -; clone_size: few; v_call: TRBV5-6; cdr3_nt: TGTGCCAGCAGCTTGGGGACAGCGGGCTACACCTTC; cdr3_aa: CASSLGTAGYTF
j_call: TRBJ1-4; d_call: -; clone_size: -; v_call: TRBV18; cdr3_nt: TGTGCCAGCTCACCTAGATCCCGGGAAAAACTGTTTTTT; cdr3_aa: CASSPRSREKLFF
j_call: TRBJ1-6; d_call: -; clone_size: few; v_call: TRBV11-2; cdr3_nt: TGTGCCAGCAGCTTAGAGCAGGGTTCACCCCTCCACTTT; cdr3_aa: CASSLEQGSPLHF
j_call: TRBJ1-1; d_call: -; clone_size: few; v_call: TRBV7-2; cdr3_nt: TGTGCCAGCAGCTTCGAGGTGGGGAACACTGAAGCTTTCTTT; cdr3_aa: CASSFEVGNTEAFF
j_call: TRBJ2-1; d_call: TRBD1; clone_size: few; v_call: TRBV15; cdr3_nt: TGTGCCACCAGCAGGCGGACAGGGTTGGAGAATGAGCAGTTCTTC; cdr3_aa: CATSRRTGLENEQFF
j_call: TRBJ1-2; d_call: -; clone_size: few; v_call: TRBV6-1; cdr3_nt: TGTGCCAGTAAATCCTCGGGGGGCGCAGTATATGGCTACACCTTC; cdr3_aa: CASKSSGGAVYGYTF
j_call: TRBJ2-2; d_call: -; clone_size: many; v_call: TRBV15; cdr3_nt: TGTGCCACCAGCAGAGCGGGAGCGGGCACCGGGGAGCTGTTTTTT; cdr3_aa: CATSRAGAGTGELFF
j_call: TRBJ1-5; d_call: -; clone_size: -; v_call: TRBV7-2; cdr3_nt: TGTGCCAGCAGCCCCTCAGGGGCGTTGGACAATCAGCCCCAGCATTTT; cdr3_aa: CASSPSGALDNQPQHF
j_call: TRBJ1-5; d_call: -; clone_size: few; v_call: TRBV30; cdr3_nt: TGTGCCTGGAGTATACAGGGCAACGGGCCCCAGCATTTT; cdr3_aa: CAWSIQGNGPQHF
j_call: TRBJ2-3; d_call: -; clone_size: few; v_call: TRBV5-4; cdr3_nt: TGTGCCAGCGACTCATCGAGGGACACAGATACGCAGTATTTT; cdr3_aa: CASDSSRDTDTQYF
j_call: TRBJ1-2; d_call: -; clone_size: few; v_call: TRBV19; cdr3_nt: TGTGCCAGTACCTCCTTCGATGGCTACACCTTC; cdr3_aa: CASTSFDGYTF
j_call: TRBJ2-3; d_call: TRBD2; clone_size: few; v_call: TRBV19; cdr3_nt: TGTGCCAGTAGTATAAGGCTTGGAGGGCGGGAGGCAACAGATACGCAGTATTTT; cdr3_aa: CASSIRLGGREATDTQYF
j_call: TRBJ2-7; d_call: TRBD1; clone_size: -; v_call: TRBV7-6; cdr3_nt: TGTGCCAGCAGCTCGGACAGGGGATTCGAGCAGTACTTC; cdr3_aa: CASSSDRGFEQYF
j_call: TRBJ1-2; d_call: -; clone_size: few; v_call: TRBV2; cdr3_nt: TGTGCCAGCAGTGAAGGGCAGGGCTATGGCTACACCTTC; cdr3_aa: CASSEGQGYGYTF
j_call: TRBJ1-2; d_call: TRBD1; clone_size: few; v_call: TRBV7-2; cdr3_nt: TGTGCCAGCAGCGAGCGGACAGGGCACTATGGCTACACCTTC; cdr3_aa: CASSERTGHYGYTF
j_call: TRBJ2-1; d_call: TRBD2; clone_size: -; v_call: TRBV23-1; cdr3_nt: TGCGCCAGCAGCCCTTGTTCCCAGGAATTTAAACGGACTAGCGGCTACAATGAGCAGTTCTTC; cdr3_aa: CASSPCSQEFKRTSGYNEQFF
j_call: TRBJ2-7; d_call: TRBD2; clone_size: few; v_call: TRBV4-3; cdr3_nt: TGCGCCAGCAGCCAAGATGCTACTAGCGGGAGTGCCTACGAGCAGTACTTC; cdr3_aa: CASSQDATSGSAYEQYF
j_call: TRBJ2-2; d_call: TRBD2; clone_size: many; v_call: TRBV15; cdr3_nt: TGTGCCACCAGCCCCAAAATGACTAGCGCAGCCGGGGAGCTGTTTTTT; cdr3_aa: CATSPKMTSAAGELFF
j_call: TRBJ2-3; d_call: -; clone_size: -; v_call: TRBV14; cdr3_nt: TGTGCCAGCAGCCAGTACAGCCCCACAGATACGCAGTATTTT; cdr3_aa: CASSQYSPTDTQYF
j_call: TRBJ1-3; d_call: -; clone_size: -; v_call: TRBV7-8; cdr3_nt: TGTGCCAGCAGCTTAGACCTAAGCTCTGGAAACACCATATATTTT; cdr3_aa: CASSLDLSSGNTIYF
j_call: TRBJ1-5; d_call: -; clone_size: -; v_call: TRBV11-3; cdr3_nt: TGTGCCAGCAGCTTAGCGACAGGTCACGACTTAGGGCAGCCCCAGCATTTT; cdr3_aa: CASSLATGHDLGQPQHF
j_call: TRBJ2-7; d_call: TRBD2; clone_size: -; v_call: TRBV7-2; cdr3_nt: TGTGCCAGCAGCCCCCCGGGGGGTAGTGCGTATGAGCAGTACTTC; cdr3_aa: CASSPPGGSAYEQYF
j_call: TRBJ1-5; d_call: -; clone_size: many; v_call: TRBV29-1; cdr3_nt: TGCAGCGTTCAACCAGGGGCAGGGAGCAATCAGCCCCAGCATTTT; cdr3_aa: CSVQPGAGSNQPQHF
j_call: TRBJ2-7; d_call: -; clone_size: few; v_call: TRBV7-2; cdr3_nt: TGTGCCAGCAGCTTAGTGGTGGGCCGCCTAAGCTACGAGCAGTACTTC; cdr3_aa: CASSLVVGRLSYEQYF
j_call: TRBJ2-6; d_call: -; clone_size: -; v_call: TRBV27; cdr3_nt: TGTGCCAGCAGTTTACTCAGCTCTGGGGCCAACGTCCTGACTTTC; cdr3_aa: CASSLLSSGANVLTF
j_call: TRBJ1-6; d_call: TRBD1; clone_size: -; v_call: TRBV4-2; cdr3_nt: TGTGCCAGCAGAGAAGGACAGGGGGCGTATTCACCCCTCCACTTT; cdr3_aa: CASREGQGAYSPLHF
j_call: TRBJ1-1; d_call: -; clone_size: -; v_call: TRBV5-6; cdr3_nt: TGTGCCAGCAGCTTGGGTATAGGTGGGGGCGCCTACACTGAAGCTTTCTTT; cdr3_aa: CASSLGIGGGAYTEAFF
j_call: TRBJ2-3; d_call: -; clone_size: -; v_call: TRBV13; cdr3_nt: TGTGCCAGCAGCACCCAACGGGGGGATACGCAGTATTTT; cdr3_aa: CASSTQRGDTQYF
j_call: TRBJ2-3; d_call: TRBD2; clone_size: many; v_call: TRBV7-2; cdr3_nt: TGTGCCAGCTGTAGCGGGAGGGCCCCAGATACGCAGTATTTT; cdr3_aa: CASCSGRAPDTQYF
j_call: TRBJ1-1; d_call: TRBD1; clone_size: few; v_call: TRBV14; cdr3_nt: TGTGCCAGCAGCCAATTTGACAGGGTAGGATCGGAAGCTTTCTTT; cdr3_aa: CASSQFDRVGSEAFF
j_call: TRBJ1-1; d_call: TRBD1; clone_size: few; v_call: TRBV28; cdr3_nt: TGTGCCAGCAGCCTGACAGGGGAGTGGGGGAAAGCTTTCTTT; cdr3_aa: CASSLTGEWGKAFF
j_call: TRBJ2-7; d_call: -; clone_size: -; v_call: TRBV11-3; cdr3_nt: TGTGCCAGCAGCTTAGCGAGGGCGGGCGAGCAGTACTTC; cdr3_aa: CASSLARAGEQYF
j_call: TRBJ2-7; d_call: -; clone_size: many; v_call: TRBV28; cdr3_nt: TGTGCCAGCAGTTCCCCGGCCTACGAGCAGTACTTC; cdr3_aa: CASSSPAYEQYF
j_call: TRBJ1-5; d_call: TRBD1; clone_size: -; v_call: TRBV4-2; cdr3_nt: TGTGCCAGCAGCCAAGATGGAGGACAGGGTGTCAGTCAGCCCCAGCATTTT; cdr3_aa: CASSQDGGQGVSQPQHF
j_call: TRBJ1-1; d_call: -; clone_size: few; v_call: TRBV6-4; cdr3_nt: TGTGCCAGCAGTGAGGCGGTGAACACTGAAGCTTTCTTT; cdr3_aa: CASSEAVNTEAFF
j_call: TRBJ1-4; d_call: TRBD1; clone_size: few; v_call: TRBV30; cdr3_nt: TGTGCCTGGATGGCTGGGACAGGGGGCAGAACTAATGAAAAACTGTTTTTT; cdr3_aa: CAWMAGTGGRTNEKLFF
j_call: TRBJ1-1; d_call: -; clone_size: few; v_call: TRBV4-2; cdr3_nt: TGTGCCAGCAGCCAAGTATCAGGGAGGACTGAAGCTTTCTTT; cdr3_aa: CASSQVSGRTEAFF
j_call: TRBJ2-6; d_call: TRBD2; clone_size: few; v_call: TRBV4-2; cdr3_nt: TGTGCCAGCAGCCAAGGGACTAGCGGGGGTTCTGGGGCCAACGTCCTGACTTTC; cdr3_aa: CASSQGTSGGSGANVLTF
j_call: TRBJ1-2; d_call: TRBD1; clone_size: -; v_call: TRBV7-3; cdr3_nt: TGTGCCAGCAGCCTTGCGGGACAGGGTTTCCACTACACCTTC; cdr3_aa: CASSLAGQGFHYTF
j_call: TRBJ2-1; d_call: TRBD2; clone_size: many; v_call: TRBV9; cdr3_nt: TGTGCCAGCAGCGTTTCGGCGGGGGTTAACAATGAGCAGTTCTTC; cdr3_aa: CASSVSAGVNNEQFF
j_call: TRBJ2-3; d_call: -; clone_size: few; v_call: TRBV6-6; cdr3_nt: TGTGCCAGCACCCTAATACAGGGAGTTAAAAATACGCAGTATTTT; cdr3_aa: CASTLIQGVKNTQYF
j_call: TRBJ2-2; d_call: TRBD1; clone_size: -; v_call: TRBV5-6; cdr3_nt: TGTGCCAGCAGCTTGGCAGGGGGCGACACCGGGGAGCTGTTTTTT; cdr3_aa: CASSLAGGDTGELFF
j_call: TRBJ2-5; d_call: TRBD1; clone_size: -; v_call: TRBV7-3; cdr3_nt: TGTGCCAGCAGCTTGGCCCCAGGGGGCCAAGAGACCCAGTACTTC; cdr3_aa: CASSLAPGGQETQYF
j_call: TRBJ2-1; d_call: TRBD2; clone_size: few; v_call: TRBV5-1; cdr3_nt: TGCGCCAGCAGACCATCCGTAGCGGGAACTGAGCAGTTCTTC; cdr3_aa: CASRPSVAGTEQFF
j_call: TRBJ1-6; d_call: TRBD1; clone_size: few; v_call: TRBV2; cdr3_nt: TGTGCCGTATCAGCGGGACAGGGATTGTATAATTCACCCCTCCACTTT; cdr3_aa: CAVSAGQGLYNSPLHF